Listed below are T cell receptor beta chains from one sample, sequenced in a study of T cell responses to AZD1222 COVID-19 vaccine. Libraries were prepared by immunoSEQ multiplex PCR; TCRdb keeps only in-frame clonotypes and omits some of them. The sample lists 150,000 to 200,000 clones, about 87% occurring once. Specimen: peripheral blood, collected on day 0 of MenACWY control vaccination. The origin of the receptors is an adult in good health. The CDR3 runs from the conserved cysteine through the conserved F or W. The D gene is left open where the match is weak. Clone size appears in some rows only: once, few, many, or a class for an expanded clone.

D gene	V gene	clone size	J gene	CDR3 protein	CDR3 DNA
.	TRBV7-3	.	TRBJ1-1	CASSLTVTSTEAFF	TGTGCCAGCAGCTTAACTGTCACGAGCACTGAAGCTTTCTTT
.	TRBV4-3	.	TRBJ2-3	CASSQGSDTQYF	TGCGCCAGCAGCCAAGGGTCGGATACGCAGTATTTT
.	TRBV9	.	TRBJ1-5	CASSVGSGEPQHF	TGTGCCAGCAGCGTAGGTTCCGGGGAGCCCCAGCATTTT
TRBD2	TRBV4-2	few	TRBJ2-1	CASSQATSGNGYNEQFF	TGTGCCAGCAGCCAAGCCACTAGCGGGAATGGCTACAATGAGCAGTTCTTC
TRBD1	TRBV7-6	.	TRBJ2-7	CASTLSGDRGSYEQYF	TGTGCCAGCACCTTAAGCGGGGACAGGGGCTCCTACGAGCAGTACTTC
TRBD1	TRBV6-2/TRBV6-3	.	TRBJ1-6	CASSYPPDRGRNSPLHF	TGTGCCAGCAGTTACCCCCCCGACAGGGGGCGTAATTCACCCCTCCACTTT
TRBD1	TRBV18	once	TRBJ1-5	CASSPQGGQGFHQPQHF	TGTGCCAGCTCACCCCAGGGGGGACAGGGATTCCATCAGCCCCAGCATTTT
TRBD1	TRBV30	few	TRBJ2-7	CAWGRDSLYEQYF	TGTGCCTGGGGCCGGGACAGCCTCTACGAGCAGTACTTC
.	TRBV5-1	.	TRBJ2-7	CASSSDSYEQYF	TGCGCCAGCAGTTCGGACAGTTACGAGCAGTACTTC
.	TRBV13	.	TRBJ2-5	CASSWKGRGETQYF	TGTGCCAGCAGCTGGAAAGGGCGTGGGGAGACCCAGTACTTC
.	TRBV28	.	TRBJ2-2	CASSDVGGGTGELFF	TGTGCCAGCAGTGACGTGGGAGGAGGCACCGGGGAGCTGTTTTTT
.	TRBV10-2	.	TRBJ1-2	CASSDQTENYGYTF	TGCGCCAGCAGTGACCAGACTGAAAACTATGGCTACACCTTC
.	TRBV21-1	.	TRBJ2-1	CASSKALSGLADYNEQFF	TGTGCCAGCAGCAAAGCTCTTTCGGGACTAGCGGACTACAATGAGCAGTTCTTC
TRBD1	TRBV4-3	.	TRBJ1-4	CASSQNSGTGNEKLFF	TGCGCCAGCAGCCAGAATTCCGGGACAGGGAATGAAAAACTGTTTTTT
.	TRBV6-5	.	TRBJ2-1	CASSSEAGTTYNEQFF	TGTGCCAGCAGTTCCGAGGCCGGGACAACCTACAATGAGCAGTTCTTC
.	TRBV4-1	.	TRBJ1-2	CASSQDLGWNYGYTF	TGCGCCAGCAGCCAAGATCTCGGCTGGAACTATGGCTACACCTTC
.	TRBV11-2	.	TRBJ1-1	CASSPTRGGTAEAFF	TGTGCCAGCAGCCCGACCAGGGGAGGAACCGCTGAAGCTTTCTTT
TRBD2	TRBV30	.	TRBJ2-1	CAWGSGAGYNEQFF	TGTGCCTGGGGAAGCGGGGCCGGCTACAATGAGCAGTTCTTC
TRBD1	TRBV9	.	TRBJ2-5	CASKGQLQETQYF	TGTGCCAGCAAGGGACAGCTCCAAGAGACCCAGTACTTC
TRBD2	TRBV24-1	.	TRBJ2-3	CATSDSGLAGFTDTQYF	TGTGCCACCAGTGACTCGGGACTAGCGGGCTTCACAGATACGCAGTATTTT
TRBD2	TRBV5-1	.	TRBJ2-1	CASSPSGSDNEQFF	TGCGCCAGCAGCCCTAGCGGGTCCGACAATGAGCAGTTCTTC
.	TRBV4-3	.	TRBJ1-1	CASSQPRDGNTEAFF	TGCGCCAGCAGCCAACCCCGGGACGGGAACACTGAAGCTTTCTTT
.	TRBV6-5	.	TRBJ2-7	CASSYGQGRTYEQYF	TGTGCCAGCAGTTACGGTCAGGGTCGCACCTACGAGCAGTACTTC
.	TRBV28	.	TRBJ2-1	CASSFASTSNEQFF	TGTGCCAGCAGTTTCGCCTCGACTAGTAATGAGCAGTTCTTC
.	TRBV30	few	TRBJ1-5	CAWSVGPWPNQPQHF	TGTGCCTGGAGTGTAGGCCCGTGGCCGAATCAGCCCCAGCATTTT
.	TRBV7-9	.	TRBJ2-7	CASSLSAGDEQYF	TGTGCCAGCAGCTTATCGGCCGGCGACGAGCAGTACTTC